These 29 T cell receptor beta chains share one sample of origin, sequenced in a study of blood T cell repertoires in COVID-19. The repertoire was sequenced with immunoSEQ multiplex PCR; TCRdb's copy has only in-frame clones and lacks some. The sample has about 150,000 clones, around 83% seen once; the top ten hold about 12%. Sequencing used peripheral blood. The source of these receptors is a woman aged 55-70 years with COVID-19, enrolled during active disease.

The chain recombines TRBV3-1 (or the pseudogene TRBV3-2) with TRBJ1-6, with D possibly matching TRBD1 (5 bases). This CDR3 contains 12 residues. The germline V and J ends were trimmed by 8 bases and 7 bases, with 9 bases remaining between them. The V gene's germline CDR1 is LGHDT and CDR2 YNNKEL (reference sequence). Written as DNA, the CDR3 is TGTGCCAGCGGGCAGGGAAATTCACCCCTCCACTTT. This codes for CASGQGNSPLHF.

The chain joins TRBV29-1 to TRBJ2-1; 11 nucleotides line up with TRBD2. The CDR3 has 16 residues. Looked up from germline, CDR1 is SQVTM and CDR2 is ANQGSEA. Trimming at V came to 4 bases and at J to 4 bases, leaving 9 bases not matched to a gene. The CDR3 DNA reads TGCAGCGTTGTAGGGCTAGCGGGGGGTAGATACAATGAGCAGTTCTTC. Protein product: CSVVGLAGGRYNEQFF.

The rearrangement links TRBV6-4 to TRBJ1-1; D is undetermined. Trimming left V 1 base short and J 4 bases short, with 7 bases between. The CDR3 length is 13 residues. Germline assignment: CDR1 MRHNA and CDR2 SNTAGT. The CDR3 DNA reads as TGTGCCAGCAGTGACTTTAGAGGCACTGAAGCTTTCTTT. Encoded protein: CASSDFRGTEAFF.

V is TRBV7-9 and J is TRBJ1-1; the D is unclear. With 4 bases removed from V and 0 bases from J, the gap between germline ends came to 6 bases. CDR1 and CDR2 (germline): SEHNR, FQNEAQ (reference sequence). CDR3 length equals 13 residues. The chain's CDR3 is CASSSQLNTEAFF. DNA of the CDR3: TGTGCCAGCAGCTCCCAATTGAACACTGAAGCTTTCTTT. The whole variable domain, remainder taken from reference TRBV7-9 and TRBJ1-1, is DTGVSQNPRHKITKRGQNVTFRCDPISEHNRLYWYRQTLGQGPEFLTYFQNEAQLEKSRLLSDRFSAERPKGSFSTLEIQRTEQGDSAMYLCASSSQLNTEAFFGQGTRLTVV.

The CDR3 is CASSRAGQGAGTEAFF. The CDR3 DNA sequence: TGCGCCAGCAGTCGAGCAGGACAGGGGGCAGGCACTGAAGCTTTCTTT. The V gene is TRBV10-1, the J gene TRBJ1-1, with 11 bases aligning to TRBD1. The CDR3 is 16 amino acids. Germline V CDR1 and CDR2: WNHNN, SYGVQD (reference sequence). V lost 5 bases and J lost 4; bases outside the gene matches: 9.

As concerns this clone: A much larger clone differs from this one at a single base, so this may be a read error. Other nucleotide sequences from this sample produce the same CDR3. The chain has TRBV6-5 and TRBJ1-5; 7 bases match TRBD1. This CDR3 has 12 residues. The germline gives CDR1 MNHEY, CDR2 SVGAGI. Trimming at V came to 6 bases and at J to 7 bases, leaving 3 bases not matched to a gene. The CDR3 coding sequence is TGTGCCAGCAGGGCAGGGGGACAGCCCCAGCATTTT. Encoded protein: CASRAGGQPQHF.

V and J are TRBV14 and TRBJ2-1; 11 nucleotides agree with TRBD2. This CDR3 is built from 16 residues. Germline loops: CDR1 SGHDN, CDR2 FVKESK. The V gene end was trimmed by 5 bases and the J gene end by 5 bases; junction bases not matched to a gene: 8. The CDR3 loop reads CASSIRLAGFNNEQFF. Written as DNA, the CDR3 is TGTGCCAGCAGCATCCGACTAGCGGGATTTAACAATGAGCAGTTCTTC.

This clone appeared a single time. The rearrangement joins TRBV19 to TRBJ1-1, with 8 bases lining up with TRBD1. The ends lost 3 bases at V and 1 base at J; junction bases unmatched: 4. CDR3 length: 15 residues. Germline CDR1 and CDR2: LNHDA and SQIVND (reference sequence). The CDR3 here is CASSIKTGANTEAFF. CDR3 DNA sequence: TGTGCCAGTAGTATTAAGACAGGGGCGAACACTGAAGCTTTCTTT.

V usage is TRBV5-1 and J usage is TRBJ2-2; 7 bases are a match to TRBD1. V was clipped by 0 bases and J by 3 bases; unmatched bases: 5. The CDR3 consists of 16 residues. CDR1 SGHRS and CDR2 YFSETQ come from the germline V gene. CDR3 nucleotide sequence: TGCGCCAGCAGCTTGGAGATTGACAGGGACACCGGGGAGCTGTTTTTT. Translation gives CASSLEIDRDTGELFF.

This clone was seen only a few times. V and J are TRBV5-1 and TRBJ2-5, with 10 bases aligning to TRBD2. The germline V gene encodes CDR1 SGHRS and CDR2 YFSETQ. The CDR3 runs 16 residues. The V and J ends lost 5 bases and 1 base, in that order; junction bases with no gene match: 8. CDR3 nucleotides: TGCGCCAGCAGGCAAGCGCCTAGCGGGGGCCAAGAGACCCAGTACTTC. It translates to CASRQAPSGGQETQYF.

The rearrangement uses TRBV27 and TRBJ2-7, with TRBD2 matching 12 bases. The V segment lost 3 bases and the J segment 7 bases; nucleotides outside the gene matches: 4. Germline values: CDR1 MNHEY, CDR2 SMNVEV (reference sequence). There are 14 residues in the CDR3. CDR3: CASSFAGLAGEQYF. The DNA for the CDR3 is TGTGCCAGCAGTTTTGCGGGACTAGCGGGTGAGCAGTACTTC.

This chain links TRBV2 with TRBJ1-1; D is unclear. Per germline, CDR1 SNHLY and CDR2 FYNNEI. Trimming removed 3 bases at V and 11 bases at J, with 13 bases between. This CDR3 region has 12 residues. The CDR3 is CASSEPARGAFF. CDR3 sequence (DNA): TGTGCCAGCAGTGAGCCGGCGCGGGGTGCTTTCTTT.

The chain recombines TRBV27 with TRBJ1-6, with TRBD1 matching over 10 bases. The ends lost 6 bases at V and 6 bases at J; junction bases unmatched: 5. The CDR3 runs 15 residues. Looked up from germline, CDR1 is MNHEY and CDR2 is SMNVEV (reference sequence). The DNA of the CDR3 is TGTGCCAGCAGCCGGGACAGGGGTAGTAATTCACCCCTCCACTTT. Its protein product is CASSRDRGSNSPLHF.

The chain combines TRBV9 with TRBJ1-6; 9 nucleotides match TRBD1. V shed 5 bases, J shed 0 bases, and the junction held 9 bases outside the gene matches. The CDR3 covers 18 residues. Germline assignment: CDR1 SGDLS and CDR2 YYNGEE. CDR3 loop: CASREDRGISSYNSPLHF. CDR3 in DNA: TGTGCCAGCAGAGAAGACAGGGGGATTAGCTCCTATAATTCACCCCTCCACTTT.

In this sample, this clone turned up once. This chain connects TRBV18 to TRBJ1-4; D is undetermined. Germline V CDR1 and CDR2: KGHSH, LQKENI. The CDR3 is made up of 14 amino acids. The germline V and J ends were trimmed by 3 bases and 0 bases, with 5 bases remaining between them. DNA of the CDR3: TGTGCCAGCTCACCGACTTCAACTAATGAAAAACTGTTTTTT. Its protein product is CASSPTSTNEKLFF.

This chain uses TRBV9 with TRBJ1-2; 7 bases are a match to TRBD1. The CDR3 runs 15 residues. Germline V lookup: CDR1 SGDLS, CDR2 YYNGEE. V shed 4 bases, J shed 7 bases, and the junction held 13 bases outside the gene matches. Written as DNA, the CDR3 is TGTGCCAGCAGCCTAGGGGGCCTTTCGGTCAGTGGCTACACCTTC. It codes for CASSLGGLSVSGYTF.

The J gene is TRBJ1-5, the V gene TRBV18; the match to TRBD1 covers 8 bases. The CDR3 sequence is 15 residues long. V trimming: 5 bases; J trimming: 3 bases; junction bases outside the gene matches: 6. CDR1 is KGHSH, CDR2 LQKENI, per germline. The CDR3 is CASSETGENNQPQHF. For the CDR3, the DNA is TGTGCCAGCTCAGAGACAGGGGAGAACAATCAGCCCCAGCATTTT.

The chain recombines TRBV3-1 (or the pseudogene TRBV3-2) with TRBJ2-5; 7 nucleotides match TRBD1. The junction had 5 bases not matched to a gene; V was cut back by 5 bases and J by 2 bases. The length of the CDR3 is 14 residues. The V gene's germline CDR1 is LGHDT and CDR2 YNNKEL (reference sequence). CDR3 residues: CASSFPGQQETQYF. The CDR3 coding sequence is TGTGCCAGCAGCTTTCCGGGACAGCAAGAGACCCAGTACTTC.

This chain joins TRBV7-9 and TRBJ1-1; D is possibly TRBD1 (6 bases). The CDR3 loop spans 13 amino acids. Trimming removed 1 base at V and 7 bases at J, with 10 bases between. From germline, CDR1 is SEHNR and CDR2 FQNEAQ (reference sequence). Here the CDR3 reads CASSLEGGGEAFF. The DNA of the CDR3 is TGTGCCAGCAGCTTAGAAGGGGGTGGTGAAGCTTTCTTT.

The CDR3 DNA follows: TGTGCCAGTAGCGCCGGGACAGGGCTCAATTCACCCCTCCACTTT. Translated, it gives CASSAGTGLNSPLHF. The genes are TRBV19 and TRBJ1-6, with TRBD1 matching over 9 bases. The CDR3 covers 15 residues. The germline CDR1 and CDR2 sequences are LNHDA and SQIVND (reference sequence). J was trimmed by 7 bases and V by 6 bases; bases with no gene match: 7. Based on the CDR3 plus reference TRBV19 and TRBJ1-6, the full variable domain is DGGITQSPKYLFRKEGQNVTLSCEQNLNHDAMYWYRQDPGQGLRLIYYSQIVNDFQKGDIAEGYSVSREKKESFPLTVTSAQKNPTAFYLCASSAGTGLNSPLHFGNGTRLTVT.

This clone was counted a single time. The V and J genes are TRBV6-5 and TRBJ2-3; tentative D call: TRBD2 (7 bases). Germline V gene data show CDR1 as MNHEY and CDR2 as SVGAGI. The length of the CDR3 is 15 residues. Trimming cost V 6 bases and J 3 bases, with 16 bases left between them. The DNA for the CDR3 is TGTGCCAGCAGGACTGAGGGGGGGAGAACAGATACGCAGTATTTT. It specifies CASRTEGGRTDTQYF.

This clone occurred once. This chain connects TRBV4-1 to TRBJ2-7, with a tentative D call TRBD1 (6 bases). V was shortened by 1 base and J by 7 bases, with 14 bases between the two germline ends. The CDR3 length is 14 residues. Germline loops: CDR1 MGHRA, CDR2 YSYEKL. DNA of the CDR3: TGCGCCAGCAGCCAAGTACAGGGATTCGAAGAGCAGTACGTC. As protein: CASSQVQGFEEQYV.

The gene calls are TRBV24-1 and TRBJ2-3; the match to TRBD2 covers 8 bases. Germline V gene sequence: CDR1 KGHDR, CDR2 SFDVKD. Unmatched junction bases numbered 5, after V lost 7 bases and J lost 6 bases. The CDR3 runs 13 residues. The CDR3 sequence is CATSSGGLDTQYF. The CDR3 DNA follows: TGTGCCACCAGCAGCGGGGGTTTGGATACGCAGTATTTT.

J is TRBJ1-3 and V is TRBV29-1, with 10 nucleotides matching TRBD1. CDR3 length equals 14 residues. Germline CDR1 reads SQVTM; CDR2 reads ANQGSEA. The V gene end was trimmed by 4 bases and the J gene end by 4 bases; junction bases not matched to a gene: 4. The DNA of the CDR3 is TGCAGCGTTGGCGGGACAGGGGTCGGAAACACCATATATTTT. Its protein product is CSVGGTGVGNTIYF.

This sequence joins TRBV7-3 and TRBJ2-2; D possibly corresponds to TRBD2 (6 bases). CDR3 length equals 15 residues. Trimming took 5 bases from V and 3 from J, leaving 13 bases between them. Germline CDR1 and CDR2: SGHTA and FQGTGA. The CDR3 spells CASSPSARYTGELFF. CDR3 DNA: TGTGCCAGCAGCCCTAGCGCCCGGTACACCGGGGAGCTGTTTTTT.

J is TRBJ2-3 and V is TRBV5-1, with TRBD2 identical over 10 bases. Germline values: CDR1 SGHRS, CDR2 YFSETQ. The CDR3 runs 16 residues. V shed 4 bases, J shed 2 bases, and the junction held 7 bases outside the gene matches. The CDR3 is CASSPTSGMNTDTQYF. The CDR3 nucleotides read TGCGCCAGCAGCCCAACTAGCGGGATGAACACAGATACGCAGTATTTT. The variable domain in full, with the rest retrieved from reference TRBV5-1 and TRBJ2-3, is KAGVTQTPRYLIKTRGQQVTLSCSPISGHRSVSWYQQTPGQGLQFLFEYFSETQRNKGNFPGRFSGRQFSNSRSEMNVSTLELGDSALYLCASSPTSGMNTDTQYFGPGTRLTVL.

The chain couples TRBV7-3 to TRBJ2-5; weak D call: TRBD1 (6 bases). This CDR3 comprises 15 residues. The germline V gene encodes CDR1 SGHTA and CDR2 FQGTGA. Trimming took 2 bases from V and 4 from J, leaving 14 bases between them. In DNA form, the CDR3 reads TGTGCCAGCAGCTTACAAGGGGGAACGGGAGAGACCCAGTACTTC. Its protein product is CASSLQGGTGETQYF.

V is TRBV5-1 and J is TRBJ2-3, with a tentative D call TRBD2 (6 bases). V was trimmed by 0 bases and J by 9 bases, leaving 14 bases between them. The CDR3 extends over 14 amino acids. Germline CDR1 reads SGHRS; CDR2 reads YFSETQ. The CDR3 coding sequence is TGCGCCAGCAGCTTGGGGACTACTATATCCACGCAGTATTTT. Amino acids: CASSLGTTISTQYF.

The chain recombines TRBV3-1 (or the pseudogene TRBV3-2) with TRBJ2-3, with 7 bases that match TRBD2. Unmatched junction bases numbered 12, after V lost 0 bases and J lost 0 bases. The germline gives CDR1 LGHDT, CDR2 YNNKEL (reference sequence). CDR3 length: 19 residues. CDR3 region: CASSQDNAGAHFSTDTQYF. DNA for the CDR3: TGTGCCAGCAGCCAAGATAACGCGGGAGCCCACTTTAGCACAGATACGCAGTATTTT.